The rows below give T cell receptor beta chains drawn from one sample of a study of T-cell memory formation after mild COVID-19. TCRdb passed the 5' RACE reads through MiXCR, listing each CDR3 protein once. The repertoire holds roughly 450,000 distinct CDR3 sequences, 15% to 20% seen once, with roughly an eighth in the top ten. The source material was PBMCs or a T cell subset sorted from them (not recorded which). These receptors were obtained from an adult woman who had mild COVID-19 (a few samples of this study predate the infection). Cell type and time point are not known. Each CDR3 is given with its conserved first and last residue. A D gene is named only where the DNA matches it firmly. Rows give clone size only sometimes, using once, few, many, or a class for an expanded clone.

CASSVGAGAGEQYF,TGTGCCAGCAGCGTAGGTGCAGGGGCGGGGGAGCAGTACTTC,TRBJ2-7,.,TRBV9,.
CASSLQVDQPQHF,TGTGCCAGCAGTTTGCAGGTAGATCAGCCCCAGCATTTT,TRBJ1-5,.,TRBV12-3/TRBV12-4,.
CASSLLADTDTQYF,TGTGCCAGCAGCTTATTGGCGGACACAGATACGCAGTATTTT,TRBJ2-3,few,TRBV13,.
CAISLADRAETQYF,TGTGCCATCAGTCTCGCCGACAGGGCAGAGACCCAGTACTTC,TRBJ2-5,.,TRBV10-3,TRBD1
CASSRERTDTQYF,TGTGCCAGCAGCCGGGAACGCACAGATACGCAGTATTTT,TRBJ2-3,.,TRBV7-3,.
CATSDPGQGAYGYTF,TGTGCCACCAGTGACCCCGGACAGGGGGCCTATGGCTACACCTTC,TRBJ1-2,few,TRBV24-1,TRBD1
CASSTFGRTEAFF,TGTGCCAGCAGCACCTTCGGACGGACTGAAGCTTTCTTT,TRBJ1-1,.,TRBV7-3,.
CASSPPGQRYGYTF,TGTGCCAGCAGCCCTCCGGGACAGAGATATGGCTACACCTTC,TRBJ1-2,few,TRBV3-1,TRBD1
CASSLRTHGYTF,TGTGCCAGCAGCTTAAGAACCCATGGCTACACCTTC,TRBJ1-2,.,TRBV7-4,.
CASSANRGWNGYTF,TGTGCCAGCAGCGCGAACAGGGGCTGGAATGGCTACACCTTC,TRBJ1-2,few,TRBV9,TRBD1
CASRVTGATNEKLFF,TGTGCCAGCAGGGTTACAGGGGCAACTAATGAAAAACTGTTTTTT,TRBJ1-4,.,TRBV2,TRBD1
CASSVEGAFQETQYF,TGTGCCAGCAGCGTAGAGGGGGCTTTCCAAGAGACCCAGTACTTC,TRBJ2-5,.,TRBV9,TRBD1
CASSLAQANGYTF,TGTGCCAGCAGTCTCGCACAGGCGAATGGCTACACCTTC,TRBJ1-2,.,TRBV12-3/TRBV12-4,.
CASSPPVQTGELFF,TGTGCCAGCTCACCACCTGTACAGACCGGGGAGCTGTTTTTT,TRBJ2-2,few,TRBV18,.
CASSNSRLGELFF,TGTGCCAGCAGTAACAGCCGCCTAGGGGAACTGTTTTTT,TRBJ1-4,few,TRBV7-9,.
CASQRGPNTEAFF,TGTGCCAGCCAGAGGGGCCCGAACACTGAAGCTTTCTTT,TRBJ1-1,few,TRBV6-5,.
CATSDLGTDNPYNEQFF,TGTGCCACCAGTGATTTGGGGACAGATAACCCCTACAATGAGCAGTTCTTC,TRBJ2-1,.,TRBV24-1,TRBD1
CAEGAQVNSPLHF,TGTGCCGAGGGGGCGCAAGTAAATTCACCCCTCCACTTT,TRBJ1-6,.,TRBV28,TRBD1
CASSPSGQGNGYTF,TGTGCCAGCTCACCTTCGGGACAGGGGAATGGCTACACCTTC,TRBJ1-2,.,TRBV18,TRBD1
CSAREGGPDIQYF,TGCAGTGCTAGAGAAGGGGGCCCGGACATTCAGTACTTC,TRBJ2-4,few,TRBV20-1,TRBD1
CASSQGLTGRWDTEAFF,TGCGCCAGCAGCCAAGGGCTCACAGGGAGATGGGACACTGAAGCTTTCTTT,TRBJ1-1,.,TRBV4-3,.
CSARQGDYEQYF,TGCAGTGCTAGACAGGGCGACTACGAGCAGTACTTC,TRBJ2-7,few,TRBV20-1,.
CATSDQPQHF,TGTGCCACTAGTGATCAGCCCCAGCATTTT,TRBJ1-5,.,TRBV6-1,.
CSVVAGRNYGYTF,TGCAGCGTTGTGGCAGGGCGGAACTATGGCTACACCTTC,TRBJ1-2,few,TRBV29-1,.
CSASHNEQFF,TGCAGTGCTAGCCACAATGAGCAGTTCTTC,TRBJ2-1,many,TRBV20-1,.
CASSLILYNEQFF,TGTGCCAGCAGTCTCATCCTCTACAATGAGCAGTTCTTC,TRBJ2-1,.,TRBV6-2/TRBV6-3,.
CASSPGRPNEQFF,TGTGCCAGCAGTCCGGGCCGTCCCAATGAGCAGTTCTTC,TRBJ2-1,few,TRBV12-3/TRBV12-4,.
CASSLIGGPVDEQFF,TGTGCCAGCAGTTTAATTGGGGGACCAGTCGATGAGCAGTTCTTC,TRBJ2-1,.,TRBV12-3/TRBV12-4,.
CASSNAGTQVDYTF,TGTGCCAGTAGTAACGCCGGGACACAGGTTGACTACACCTTC,TRBJ1-2,.,TRBV19,.
CSARVSLAGDEQYF,TGCAGTGCTAGAGTTAGCCTAGCGGGAGACGAGCAGTACTTC,TRBJ2-7,.,TRBV20-1,TRBD2
CASSPRTGKSYEQYF,TGTGCCAGTAGTCCCCGGACAGGCAAATCCTACGAGCAGTACTTC,TRBJ2-7,few,TRBV19,TRBD1
CASSREVTPTLTDEQYF,TGCGCCAGCAGCCGAGAAGTAACACCGACATTAACGGACGAGCAGTACTTC,TRBJ2-7,few,TRBV4-3,.
CASSFNGGRRTEAFF,TGCGCCAGCAGCTTTAACGGGGGGAGGCGGACTGAAGCTTTCTTT,TRBJ1-1,few,TRBV5-1,.
CSVGYGGSTDTQYF,TGCAGCGTTGGGTATGGGGGGAGTACAGATACGCAGTATTTT,TRBJ2-3,many,TRBV29-1,.
CSALDSLYGYTF,TGCAGCGCCTTGGACAGCCTCTATGGCTACACCTTC,TRBJ1-2,.,TRBV29-1,.
CASSLEASGLRQETQYF,TGCGCCAGCAGCTTGGAGGCGTCGGGACTTCGTCAAGAGACCCAGTACTTC,TRBJ2-5,many,TRBV5-1,.
CASSLQGALYEQYF,TGCGCCAGCAGCCTTCAGGGGGCACTCTACGAGCAGTACTTC,TRBJ2-7,.,TRBV5-1,TRBD1
CASRGRAGGEKLFF,TGTGCCAGCAGGGGCAGGGCAGGGGGTGAAAAACTGTTTTTT,TRBJ1-4,.,TRBV7-6,TRBD1
CSVDVGAAGEQYF,TGCAGCGTTGATGTCGGAGCCGCTGGGGAGCAGTACTTC,TRBJ2-7,.,TRBV29-1,.
CASSQVTGSSGYTF,TGCGCCAGCAGCCAAGTCACGGGGTCCAGTGGCTACACCTTC,TRBJ1-2,few,TRBV4-1,.
CASSSHGRIEQYF,TGTGCCAGCAGTTCTCACGGGAGGATCGAGCAGTACTTC,TRBJ2-7,few,TRBV27,TRBD2
CAWSSMAGYNEQFF,TGTGCCTGGAGTTCAATGGCCGGGTACAATGAGCAGTTCTTC,TRBJ2-1,few,TRBV30,.
CASGSGSRNEKLFF,TGCGCCAGCGGATCCGGGTCACGGAATGAAAAACTGTTTTTT,TRBJ1-4,.,TRBV5-1,.
CASSSSRDNSYNEQFF,TGTGCCAGCAGCTCATCCCGGGACAACTCCTACAATGAGCAGTTCTTC,TRBJ2-1,.,TRBV7-8,.
CASSQDGGYTEAFF,TGCGCCAGCAGCCAAGACGGCGGGTACACTGAAGCTTTCTTT,TRBJ1-1,few,TRBV4-1,.
CASSEEGSTDTQYF,TGTGCCAGCAGTGAGGAGGGGAGCACAGATACGCAGTATTTT,TRBJ2-3,few,TRBV2,.
CASSARGKREQDPTTDTQYF,TGTGCCAGCAGCGCCCGGGGGAAGCGGGAGCAAGATCCCACGACAGATACGCAGTATTTT,TRBJ2-3,many,TRBV7-2,TRBD2
CASSPGTGPWNEQFF,TGTGCCAGCAGTCCCGGGACAGGGCCGTGGAATGAGCAGTTCTTC,TRBJ2-1,few,TRBV6-4,TRBD1
CASSLDPLGAFF,TGTGCCAGCAGCTTAGACCCGCTGGGGGCTTTCTTT,TRBJ1-1,.,TRBV7-6,.
CASSQRLAGDNEQFF,TGTGCCAGCAGCCAGCGACTAGCGGGAGACAATGAGCAGTTCTTC,TRBJ2-1,.,TRBV7-9,TRBD2
CATSERDSFTF,TGTGCCACCAGTGAACGGGACAGCTTCACCTTC,TRBJ1-2,once,TRBV24-1,TRBD1
CSARDRGQTDTQYF,TGCAGTGCTAGAGACCGGGGCCAGACAGATACGCAGTATTTT,TRBJ2-3,.,TRBV20-1,.
CASKGIAAKSYNEQFF,TGTGCCAGCAAGGGAATAGCGGCTAAATCCTACAATGAGCAGTTCTTC,TRBJ2-1,.,TRBV6-2/TRBV6-3,.
CASRSGTGANVLTF,TGCGCCAGCCGCTCTGGGACTGGGGCCAACGTCCTGACTTTC,TRBJ2-6,few,TRBV5-1,.
CASSMTANTEAFF,TGTGCCAGCAGTATGACAGCTAACACTGAAGCTTTCTTT,TRBJ1-1,few,TRBV12-3/TRBV12-4,.
CASSLSYTGELFF,TGTGCCAGCAGCTTATCTTACACCGGGGAGCTGTTTTTT,TRBJ2-2,few,TRBV7-3,.
CASSLGGQGGSYEQYF,TGTGCCAGCAGTTTAGGTGGTCAGGGGGGATCCTACGAGCAGTACTTC,TRBJ2-7,.,TRBV12-3/TRBV12-4,.
CATSSPKNIQYF,TGTGCCACCAGCAGCCCCAAAAACATTCAGTACTTC,TRBJ2-4,.,TRBV15,.
CASSYAENTEAFF,TGTGCCAGCAGTTACGCAGAGAACACTGAAGCTTTCTTT,TRBJ1-1,.,TRBV6-5,.
CASSIGDEVQYF,TGTGCCAGTAGTATAGGAGACGAGGTGCAGTACTTC,TRBJ2-7,.,TRBV19,.